Shown below are 32 T cell receptor beta chains from a single sample sequenced in a study of Graves' ophthalmopathy and Graves' hyperthyroidism. Using RNA transcripts, the TCR beta CDR3 regions were amplified. The workflow started with a first-round RT-PCR run with HTBI primers and then moved on to a second-round multiplex PCR. MiXCR, applied by TCRdb to the multiplex PCR reads, yields one record per CDR3 protein. This table holds tens of thousands of distinct CDR3 sequences, roughly 46% found once. Sample: peripheral blood. These receptors came from an adult woman with Graves' ophthalmopathy.

This clonotype was found many times. The V and J genes are TRBV6-2 or TRBV6-3 and TRBJ2-7; TRBD1 aligns across 11 bases. This CDR3 has 14 amino acids. Per germline, CDR1 MNHEY and CDR2 SVGEGT. J lost 7 bases, V lost 3 bases, and 5 bases had no gene match. The CDR3 here is CASSYGQGAREQYF. In DNA, the CDR3 is TGTGCCAGCAGTTATGGACAGGGGGCGCGAGAGCAGTACTTC.

This clonotype has a count of ten or more. The genes are TRBV6-5 and TRBJ1-2; D is perhaps TRBD1 (5 bases). The V gene's germline CDR1 is MNHEY and CDR2 SVGAGI. The CDR3 extends over 14 amino acids. Trimming shortened V by 5 bases and J by 5 bases, and 15 bases separated the two germline ends. The CDR3 is CASSRGRGEYGYTF. Written as DNA, the CDR3 is TGTGCCAGCAGTCGCGGGAGGGGCGAATATGGCTACACCTTC.

This clonotype was seen just once. The V call is TRBV20-1, the J call TRBJ2-2; TRBD2 might be the D (6 bases). Germline V gene lookup returns CDR1 DFQATT and CDR2 SNEGSKA (reference sequence). This CDR3 contains 15 residues. V dropped 6 bases and J dropped 0 bases, with 14 bases sitting between them. The CDR3 spells CSARRLVPNTGELFF. The DNA for the CDR3 is TGCAGTGCCCGAAGACTAGTTCCGAACACCGGGGAGCTGTTTTTT.

In DNA form, the CDR3 reads TGTGCCAGCAGTGAAGCGTGGGGACAAGAGACCCAGCATTTT. It codes for CASSEAWGQETQHF. This chain uses TRBV2 with TRBJ1-5, with TRBD1 as a possible D gene (6 bases). There are 14 residues in the CDR3. CDR1 is SNHLY and CDR2 is FYNNEI in the germline V gene. Trimming left V 0 bases short and J 11 bases short, with 14 bases between.

This chain connects TRBV12-3 or TRBV12-4 to TRBJ1-6; no clear D. V lost 6 bases to trimming and J lost 6 bases, with 12 bases between them. The CDR3 sequence is 14 residues long. CDR3 DNA sequence: TGTGCCAGCAGCGTCCGAGGCCGTAATTCACCCCTCCACTTT. Its translation is CASSVRGRNSPLHF.

This chain links TRBV20-1 with TRBJ2-3; D uncertain. This CDR3 region has 11 residues. Germline V gene data show CDR1 as DFQATT and CDR2 as SNEGSKA (reference sequence). V was cut by 6 bases and J by 6 bases, with 10 bases left in between. CDR3: CSADPRDTQYF. CDR3 nucleotide sequence: TGCAGTGCGGACCCTAGGGATACGCAGTATTTT.

This clonotype was counted many times. J is TRBJ1-5 and V is TRBV5-6, with D possibly TRBD1 on 5 matching bases. There are 17 residues in the CDR3. Germline values: CDR1 SGHDT, CDR2 YYEEEE. Between the trimmed V and J ends, which lost 2 bases and 6 bases, there was a span of 21 bases. The DNA for the CDR3 is TGTGCCAGCAGCTTCCGAGGGTCAGGGACTGGGGGTCAGCCCCAGCATTTT. Translation gives CASSFRGSGTGGQPQHF.

The rearrangement joins TRBV6-5 to TRBJ2-3, with 10 bases matching TRBD2. Per germline, CDR1 MNHEY and CDR2 SVGAGI. CDR3 size: 13 residues. Losses at the gene ends were 8 bases for V and 6 bases for J; bases not matched to a gene: 5. DNA of the CDR3: TGTGCCAGCCCCCCAGCGGGAGGGGATACGCAGTATTTT. As protein: CASPPAGGDTQYF.

The V gene is TRBV5-1, the J gene TRBJ1-3; D not certain. This CDR3 spans 15 amino acids. Germline V gene lookup returns CDR1 SGHRS and CDR2 YFSETQ. V lost 4 bases to trimming and J lost 4 bases, with 15 bases between them. The CDR3 protein is CASSTDPGMGNTIYF. The CDR3 bases are TGCGCCAGCAGCACGGATCCGGGGATGGGAAACACCATATATTTT.

This chain uses TRBV7-9 with TRBJ2-2; TRBD1 might be the D (7 bases). Germline-derived CDR1 and CDR2 are SEHNR and FQNEAQ (reference sequence). The CDR3 covers 16 residues. V lost 4 bases and J 5 bases, leaving 17 bases between the germline ends. The CDR3 bases are TGTGCCAGCAGCTCCACCCCAGGGGGGCGGACCGGGGAGCTGTTTTTT. Protein sequence: CASSSTPGGRTGELFF. The full variable domain, completed using reference TRBV7-9 and TRBJ2-2, is DTGVSQNPRHKITKRGQNVTFRCDPISEHNRLYWYRQTLGQGPEFLTYFQNEAQLEKSRLLSDRFSAERPKGSFSTLEIQRTEQGDSAMYLCASSSTPGGRTGELFFGEGSRLTVL.

At least ten counts were recorded for this clonotype. The V gene is TRBV7-9, the J gene TRBJ2-7; 13 bases map to TRBD2. The CDR3 totals 17 residues. CDR1 and CDR2 (germline): SEHNR, FQNEAQ (reference sequence). J lost 0 bases, V lost 4 bases, and 6 bases had no gene match. DNA for the CDR3: TGTGCCAGCAGCTCCCGGACTAGCGGGAGAAACTCCTACGAGCAGTACTTC. Residues: CASSSRTSGRNSYEQYF.

This clonotype came up many times. Here the CDR3 reads CATSRGDGGLEPQHF. In DNA, the CDR3 is TGTGCCACCAGCAGAGGGGATGGGGGGCTGGAGCCCCAGCATTTT. The chain recombines TRBV15 with TRBJ1-5; D may be TRBD1 (6 bases). Trimming cost V 1 base and J 8 bases, with 15 bases left between them. CDR1 and CDR2 (germline): LNHNV, YYDKDF (reference sequence). The CDR3 contains 15 residues.

The CDR3 bases are TGTGCCAGCAGCTTAGCCCCCGGGACAGGGGTCGACGAGCAGTACTTC. It specifies CASSLAPGTGVDEQYF. The V gene is TRBV7-9, the J gene TRBJ2-7; TRBD1 aligns across 10 bases. V gave up 0 bases and J gave up 5 bases; unmatched junction bases: 7. The CDR3 totals 16 residues. The germline CDR1 and CDR2 sequences are SEHNR and FQNEAQ (reference sequence).

This clonotype appeared a single time. The V and J genes are TRBV7-2 and TRBJ2-3; TRBD2 aligns across 14 bases. Germline values: CDR1 SGHTA, CDR2 FQGNSA. V lost 2 bases and J lost 6; bases outside the gene matches: 4. The CDR3 runs to 16 residues. CDR3 region: CASSLLGLAGADTQYF. The DNA for the CDR3 is TGTGCCAGCAGCTTATTGGGACTAGCGGGAGCTGATACGCAGTATTTT.

The gene calls are TRBV20-1 and TRBJ1-5; no definite D call. CDR3 length: 14 amino acids. Germline V gene sequence: CDR1 DFQATT, CDR2 SNEGSKA (reference sequence). The V and J ends lost 1 base and 5 bases respectively, with 12 bases between them. CDR3 DNA: TGCAGTGCTAGAGGAGGAGACCATTATCAGCCCCAGCATTTT. Amino acids: CSARGGDHYQPQHF.

The table lists this clonotype with many counts. This chain uses TRBV19 with TRBJ1-3; D remains unclear. Trimming took off 7 bases at V and 8 bases at J, with 9 bases between the two ends. This CDR3 contains 11 residues. Germline V gene sequence: CDR1 LNHDA, CDR2 SQIVND (reference sequence). The CDR3 sequence: CASKEGHTIYF. CDR3 DNA sequence: TGTGCCAGTAAAGAGGGCCACACCATATATTTT.

This clonotype occurred many times. This sequence joins TRBV19 and TRBJ1-2, with D perhaps TRBD1 (5 bases). This CDR3 region has 16 residues. Germline V lookup: CDR1 LNHDA, CDR2 SQIVND (reference sequence). V was pared by 1 base and J by 2 bases, with 14 bases between. CDR3 loop: CASSIVYGGENYGYTF. The CDR3 DNA reads TGTGCCAGTAGTATAGTCTACGGAGGGGAGAACTATGGCTACACCTTC.

Comments on this clonotype: This CDR3 fails to terminate in the conserved phenylalanine or tryptophan, so it likely reflects a read error. Because the CDR3's place on the DNA is in doubt, the DNA is left out and the CDR3 is given as listed by TCRdb. This chain uses TRBV20-1 with TRBJ1-1; the table assigns TRBD1, which was not confirmed against the DNA. The CDR3 region is 15 residues in length, termini included. Germline V gene lookup returns CDR1 DFQATT and CDR2 SNEGSKA (reference sequence). CDR3 loop: CSARVRGLMNTEASL.

As regards this clonotype: One junction end does not reproduce the germline sequence, and a read error may be involved. The rearrangement links TRBV19 to TRBJ2-3; 7 bases map to TRBD1. CDR1 is LNHDA and CDR2 is SQIVND in the germline V gene (reference sequence). There are 15 residues in the CDR3. The CDR3 loop reads CASCMTGWGTDTQYF. CDR3 nucleotides: TGTGCCAGTTGTATGACAGGGTGGGGCACAGATACGCAGTATTTT. Filled out from reference TRBV19 and TRBJ2-3, the complete variable domain reads DGGITQSPKYLFRKEGQNVTLSCEQNLNHDAMYWYRQDPGQGLRLIYYSQIVNDFQKGDIAEGYSVSREKKESFPLTVTSAQKNPTAFYLCASCMTGWGTDTQYFGPGTRLTVL.

V and J are TRBV11-2 and TRBJ2-7; 7 bases line up with TRBD2. The V gene end was trimmed by 5 bases and the J gene end by 4 bases; junction bases not matched to a gene: 11. The CDR3 is 15 amino acids. The germline V gene has CDR1 SGHAT and CDR2 FQNNGV. The DNA of the CDR3 is TGTGCCAGCAGCATAGTTGGGTGGGGAGGGTACGAGCAGTACTTC. Translation: CASSIVGWGGYEQYF.

This clonotype has only a few counts. The rearrangement links TRBV28 to TRBJ2-1; D unresolved. In germline, CDR1 is MDHEN, CDR2 SYDVKM. The CDR3 has 14 residues. The V end was cut by 5 bases, the J end by 0 bases, with 8 bases between. The CDR3 coding sequence is TGTGCCAGCAGTCGGAGCGCCTCCTACAATGAGCAGTTCTTC. It encodes CASSRSASYNEQFF.

The chain uses TRBV6-5 and TRBJ2-7, with 14 positions matching TRBD2. Per germline, CDR1 MNHEY and CDR2 SVGAGI. The V gene end was trimmed by 11 bases and the J gene end by 6 bases; junction bases not matched to a gene: 9. This CDR3 spans 14 amino acids. The CDR3 nucleotides are TGTGCCGTGGGACTAGCGGGAGCGGCATCCGAGCAGTACTTC. Protein: CAVGLAGAASEQYF.

A note on this clonotype: The junction does not match germline at one end; this may be a read error. CDR3 in DNA: TGTGCCAGCAGCGCCCTTAGGGGGCAGCACTTC. It encodes CASSALRGQHF. The J gene is TRBJ2-7, the V gene TRBV6-1; 7 bases are a match to TRBD1. Germline loops: CDR1 MNHNS, CDR2 SASEGT. The CDR3 contains 11 residues.

The chain employs TRBV5-6 and TRBJ1-1; D is ambiguous. The germline gives CDR1 SGHDT, CDR2 YYEEEE. The V and J ends lost 1 base and 10 bases respectively, with 14 bases between them. The CDR3 is 13 residues long. The CDR3 DNA reads TGTGCCAGCAGCTTGAGAGACCCCACCCGAGCTTTCTTT. Protein product: CASSLRDPTRAFF.

This clonotype came up many times. V is TRBV28 and J is TRBJ2-7; TRBD1 is a possible D gene (5 bases). Germline lookup yields CDR1 MDHEN and CDR2 SYDVKM. The V and J ends lost 1 base and 3 bases respectively, with 10 bases between them. This CDR3 contains 14 residues. The chain's CDR3 is CASSLYGADYEQYF. The DNA of the CDR3 is TGTGCCAGCAGTTTATATGGGGCCGACTACGAGCAGTACTTC.

A few counts support this clonotype. The CDR3 reads CATSRERGHEQYF. In DNA form, the CDR3 reads TGTGCCACCAGCAGAGAGCGGGGCCACGAGCAGTACTTC. The chain combines TRBV15 with TRBJ2-7; tentatively, D is TRBD2 (6 bases). The germline gives CDR1 LNHNV, CDR2 YYDKDF (reference sequence). The CDR3 contains 13 residues. Trimming removed 0 bases from V and 5 bases from J, with 8 bases in between.

By sample share, this clonotype is medium-sized. J is TRBJ1-6 and V is TRBV7-2, with TRBD1 matching over 9 bases. J lost 11 bases, V lost 6 bases, and 8 bases had no gene match. This CDR3 region has 14 residues. From germline, CDR1 is SGHTA and CDR2 FQGNSA. CDR3 DNA sequence: TGTGCCAGCAGTTGGGGACAGGGCAGGACACCCCTCCACTTT. Translating it yields CASSWGQGRTPLHF. Full variable domain (missing parts from reference TRBV7-2 and TRBJ1-6): GAGVSQSPSNKVTEKGKDVELRCDPISGHTALYWYRQSLGQGLEFLIYFQGNSAPDKSGLPSDRFSAERTGGSVSTLTIQRTQQEDSAVYLCASSWGQGRTPLHFGNGTRLTVT.

CDR3 nucleotide sequence: TGCAGTGCTAGAGAGGGGGGGACCCAGTACTTC. As protein: CSAREGGTQYF. The genes are TRBV20-1 and TRBJ2-5; maybe TRBD2 (6 bases). Trimming left V 0 bases short and J 7 bases short, with 6 bases between. The CDR3 has 11 amino acids. Germline CDR1 and CDR2: DFQATT and SNEGSKA (reference sequence).

This chain links TRBV24-1 with TRBJ2-5, with no clear D. Per germline, CDR1 KGHDR and CDR2 SFDVKD. CDR3 length: 15 residues. Between the trimmed V and J ends, which lost 3 bases and 2 bases, there was a span of 12 bases. The CDR3 coding sequence is TGTGCCACCAGTGATCCTCACCACGAACAAGAGACCCAGTACTTC. As protein: CATSDPHHEQETQYF.

This chain joins TRBV20-1 and TRBJ1-5, with D unclear. V shed 3 bases and J shed 2 bases, with 5 bases lying between them. The CDR3 sequence is 12 residues long. The V gene's germline CDR1 is DFQATT and CDR2 SNEGSKA (reference sequence). The CDR3 DNA follows: TGCAGTGCTAGTTTCGGCAATCAGCCCCAGCATTTT. Its protein is CSASFGNQPQHF.

The sample holds many counts of this clonotype. V is TRBV6-1 and J is TRBJ2-7; D remains ambiguous. The CDR3 covers 13 residues. Trimming left V 3 bases short and J 12 bases short, with 18 bases between. CDR1 is MNHNS, CDR2 SASEGT, per germline. The CDR3 region is CASSDVLAQYAYF. Written as DNA, the CDR3 is TGTGCCAGCAGTGACGTTCTTGCTCAGTATGCGTACTTC.

With respect to this clonotype: This may be a read error: a much more frequent sequence differs by one nucleotide. The rearrangement uses TRBV29-1 and TRBJ2-7; D is possibly TRBD1 (6 bases). The CDR3 length is 13 residues. The V gene's germline CDR1 is SQVTM and CDR2 ANQGSEA. As DNA, the CDR3 is TGCAGCGTTGAAAAGGACAGCTCCTACGAGCTGTACTTC. This gives the protein CSVEKDSSYELYF.